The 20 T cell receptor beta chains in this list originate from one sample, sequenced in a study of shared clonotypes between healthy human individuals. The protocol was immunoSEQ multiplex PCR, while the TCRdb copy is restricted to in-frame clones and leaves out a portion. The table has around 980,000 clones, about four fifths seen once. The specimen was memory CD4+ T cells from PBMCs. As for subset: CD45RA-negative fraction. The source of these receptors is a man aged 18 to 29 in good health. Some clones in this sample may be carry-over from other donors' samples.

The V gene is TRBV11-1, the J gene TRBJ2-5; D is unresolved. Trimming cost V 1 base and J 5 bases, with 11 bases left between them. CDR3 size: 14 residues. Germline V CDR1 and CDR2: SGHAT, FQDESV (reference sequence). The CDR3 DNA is TGTGCCAGCAGCTTAGAACCTGGACGGGAGACCCAGTACTTC. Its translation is CASSLEPGRETQYF.

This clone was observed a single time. CDR3 nucleotides: TGCAGTGCGAAAGACTTCGACGAGCAGTACTTC. This codes for CSAKDFDEQYF. The chain recombines TRBV20-1 with TRBJ2-7; the D is unclear. This CDR3 has 11 amino acids. V was trimmed by 6 bases and J by 5 bases, leaving 11 bases between them. Germline-derived CDR1 and CDR2 are DFQATT and SNEGSKA (reference sequence).

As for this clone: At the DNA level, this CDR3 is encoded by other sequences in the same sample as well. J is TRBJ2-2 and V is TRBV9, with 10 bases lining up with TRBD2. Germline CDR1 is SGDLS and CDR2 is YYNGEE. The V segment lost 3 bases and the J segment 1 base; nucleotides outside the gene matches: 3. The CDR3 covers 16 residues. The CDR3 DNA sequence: TGTGCCAGCAGCGCAAGGACTAGCGGGAACACCGGGGAGCTGTTTTTT. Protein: CASSARTSGNTGELFF.

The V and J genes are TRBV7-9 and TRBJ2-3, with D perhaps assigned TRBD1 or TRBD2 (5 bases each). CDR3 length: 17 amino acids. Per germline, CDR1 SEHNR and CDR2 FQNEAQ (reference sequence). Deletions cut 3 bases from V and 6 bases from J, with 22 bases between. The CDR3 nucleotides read TGTGCCAGCAGCTTTCCCGGGACCGCCCCGCCCCAGGATACGCAGTATTTT. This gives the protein CASSFPGTAPPQDTQYF.

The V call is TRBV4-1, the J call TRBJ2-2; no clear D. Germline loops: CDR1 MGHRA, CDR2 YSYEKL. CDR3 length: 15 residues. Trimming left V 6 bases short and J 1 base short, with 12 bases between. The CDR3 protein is CASSQLDLNTGELFF. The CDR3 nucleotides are TGCGCCAGCAGTCAACTCGACTTGAACACCGGGGAGCTGTTTTTT.

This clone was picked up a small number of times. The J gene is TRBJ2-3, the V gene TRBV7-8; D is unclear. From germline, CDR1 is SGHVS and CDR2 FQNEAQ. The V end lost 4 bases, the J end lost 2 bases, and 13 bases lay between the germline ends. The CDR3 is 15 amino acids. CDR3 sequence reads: CASSSPLNPTDTQYF. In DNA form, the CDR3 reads TGTGCCAGCAGCTCTCCGCTCAACCCCACAGATACGCAGTATTTT.

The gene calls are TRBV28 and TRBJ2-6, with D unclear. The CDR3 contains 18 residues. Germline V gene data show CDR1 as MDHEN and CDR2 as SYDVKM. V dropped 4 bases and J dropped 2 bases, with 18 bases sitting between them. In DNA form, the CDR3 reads TGTGCCAGCAGTTCACTTGGGCAGGCCGCCGCTGGGGCCAACGTCCTGACTTTC. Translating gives CASSSLGQAAAGANVLTF.

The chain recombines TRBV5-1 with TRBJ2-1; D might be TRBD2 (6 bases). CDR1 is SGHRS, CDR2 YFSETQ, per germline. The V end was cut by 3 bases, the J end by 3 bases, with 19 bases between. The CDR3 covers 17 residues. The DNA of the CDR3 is TGCGCCAGCAGCTCCCTGGTGGCGGGGAAAGACTACAATGAGCAGTTCTTC. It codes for CASSSLVAGKDYNEQFF.

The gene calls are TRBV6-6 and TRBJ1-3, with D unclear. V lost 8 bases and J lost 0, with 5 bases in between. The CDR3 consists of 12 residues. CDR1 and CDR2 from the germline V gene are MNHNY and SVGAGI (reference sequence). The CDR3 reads CASLTSGNTIYF. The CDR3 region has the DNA TGTGCCAGCCTCACCTCTGGAAACACCATATATTTT.

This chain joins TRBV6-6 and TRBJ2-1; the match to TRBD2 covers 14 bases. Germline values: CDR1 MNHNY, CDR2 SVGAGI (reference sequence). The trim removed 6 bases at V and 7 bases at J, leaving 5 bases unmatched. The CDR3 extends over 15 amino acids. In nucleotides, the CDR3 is TGTGCCAGCAGAACCCGGACTAGCGGGAGGAATGAGCAGTTCTTC. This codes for CASRTRTSGRNEQFF.

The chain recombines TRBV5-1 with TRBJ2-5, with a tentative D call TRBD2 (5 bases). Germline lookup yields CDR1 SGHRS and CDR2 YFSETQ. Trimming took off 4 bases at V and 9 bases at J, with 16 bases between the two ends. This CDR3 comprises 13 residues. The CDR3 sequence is CASSEKTIGPQYF. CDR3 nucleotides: TGCGCCAGCAGCGAAAAGACTATCGGGCCCCAGTACTTC.

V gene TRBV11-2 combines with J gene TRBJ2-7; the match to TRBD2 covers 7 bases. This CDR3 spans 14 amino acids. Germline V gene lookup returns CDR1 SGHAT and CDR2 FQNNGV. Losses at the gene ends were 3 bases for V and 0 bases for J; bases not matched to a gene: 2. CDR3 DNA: TGTGCCAGCAGCTTTCTAGCGGCCTCCTACGAGCAGTACTTC. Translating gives CASSFLAASYEQYF.

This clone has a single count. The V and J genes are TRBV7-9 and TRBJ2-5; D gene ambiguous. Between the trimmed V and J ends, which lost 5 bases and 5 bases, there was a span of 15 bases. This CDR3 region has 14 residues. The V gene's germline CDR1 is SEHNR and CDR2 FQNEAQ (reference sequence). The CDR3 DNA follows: TGTGCCAGCAGCGCCCCCCCCGGCGATGAGACCCAGTACTTC. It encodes CASSAPPGDETQYF.

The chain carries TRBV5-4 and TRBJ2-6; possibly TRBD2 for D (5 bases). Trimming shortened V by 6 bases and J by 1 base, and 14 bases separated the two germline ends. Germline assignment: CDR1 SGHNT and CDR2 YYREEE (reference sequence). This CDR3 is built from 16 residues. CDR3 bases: TGTGCCAGCACCTATTGGAGGCTTTCTGGGGCCAACGTCCTGACTTTC. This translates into CASTYWRLSGANVLTF.

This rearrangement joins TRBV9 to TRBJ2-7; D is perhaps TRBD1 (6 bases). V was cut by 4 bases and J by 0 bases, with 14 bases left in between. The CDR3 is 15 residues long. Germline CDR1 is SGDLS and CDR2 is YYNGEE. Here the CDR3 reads CASSSEGHSSYEQYF. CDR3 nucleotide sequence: TGTGCCAGCAGCTCCGAGGGACACAGCTCCTACGAGCAGTACTTC.

The CDR3 loop is CASTPGRLNTEAFF. CDR3 nucleotides: TGTGCCAGCACCCCGGGCAGATTGAACACTGAAGCTTTCTTT. V usage is TRBV5-5 and J usage is TRBJ1-1; D gene uncertain. Germline-derived CDR1 and CDR2 are SGHKS and YYEKEE (reference sequence). The CDR3 consists of 14 residues. V lost 6 bases and J lost 0, with 12 bases in between.

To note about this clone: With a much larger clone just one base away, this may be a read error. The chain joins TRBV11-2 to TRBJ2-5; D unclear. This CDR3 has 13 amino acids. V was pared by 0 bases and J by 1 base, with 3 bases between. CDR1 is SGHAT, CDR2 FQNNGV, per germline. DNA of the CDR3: TGTGCCAGCAGCTTAGACCTCCAAGAGACCCAGTACTTC. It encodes CASSLDLQETQYF. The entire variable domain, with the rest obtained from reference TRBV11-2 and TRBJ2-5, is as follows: EAGVAQSPRYKIIEKRQSVAFWCNPISGHATLYWYQQILGQGPKLLIQFQNNGVVDDSQLPKDRFSAERLKGVDSTLKIQPAKLEDSAVYLCASSLDLQETQYFGPGTRLLVL.

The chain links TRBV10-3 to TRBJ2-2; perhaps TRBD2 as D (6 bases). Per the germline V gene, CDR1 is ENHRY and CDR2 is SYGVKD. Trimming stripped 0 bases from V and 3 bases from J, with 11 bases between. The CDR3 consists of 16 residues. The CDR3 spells CAISESEGGDTGELFF. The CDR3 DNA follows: TGTGCCATCAGTGAGTCGGAGGGAGGAGACACCGGGGAGCTGTTTTTT.

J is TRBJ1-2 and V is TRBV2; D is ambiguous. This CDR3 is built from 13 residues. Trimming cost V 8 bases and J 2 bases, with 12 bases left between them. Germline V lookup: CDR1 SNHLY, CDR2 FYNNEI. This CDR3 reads CASLRGPNYGYTF. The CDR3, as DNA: TGTGCCAGCCTACGAGGCCCCAACTATGGCTACACCTTC.

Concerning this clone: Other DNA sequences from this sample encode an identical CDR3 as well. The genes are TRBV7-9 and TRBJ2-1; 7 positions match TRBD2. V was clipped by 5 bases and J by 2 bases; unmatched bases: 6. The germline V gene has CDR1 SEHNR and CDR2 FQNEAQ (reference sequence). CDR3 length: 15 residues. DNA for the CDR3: TGTGCCAGCAGCCCACGAGCGGGAACCTACAATGAGCAGTTCTTC. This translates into CASSPRAGTYNEQFF. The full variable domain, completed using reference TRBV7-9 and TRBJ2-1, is DTGVSQNPRHKITKRGQNVTFRCDPISEHNRLYWYRQTLGQGPEFLTYFQNEAQLEKSRLLSDRFSAERPKGSFSTLEIQRTEQGDSAMYLCASSPRAGTYNEQFFGPGTRLTVL.